Below are 19 T cell receptor beta chains sequenced from a single sample in a study of T cells after posttransplantation cyclophosphamide. Here immunoSEQ multiplex PCR was the method, and the copy in TCRdb shows in-frame clones only, minus some. The data contain around 18,000 clones, roughly 73% of them seen just once; the ten biggest clones take up roughly a third. A marrow graft followed busulfan-fludarabine conditioning, with cyclophosphamide on days +3 and +4. Sequencing used CD8+ T cells sorted from PBMCs, obtained 1,800 to 2,000 days after a stem cell transplant with posttransplant cyclophosphamide. The receptors originated from a female patient in her forties who received an allogeneic stem cell transplant from a related donor, was CMV-positive, and had no GVHD. Some T cells may have come from the graft donor.

V is TRBV7-9 and J is TRBJ2-7, with 7 bases lining up with TRBD1. Germline V gives CDR1 SEHNR, CDR2 FQNEAQ (reference sequence). Trimming removed 2 bases from V and 0 bases from J; junction bases left unmatched: 16. This CDR3 spans 19 amino acids. CDR3 DNA sequence: TGTGCCAGCAGCTTACCAAAAACCATCGACAGGGCGAGCTCCTACGAGCAGTACTTC. The encoded protein is CASSLPKTIDRASSYEQYF.

This clone came up a few times. The rearrangement uses TRBV4-1 and TRBJ2-7; D ambiguous. V gave up 3 bases and J gave up 2 bases, with 8 bases separating them. This CDR3 has 13 amino acids. The germline CDR1 and CDR2 sequences are MGHRA and YSYEKL. The CDR3 loop reads CASSQTRTYEQYF. The CDR3 coding sequence is TGCGCCAGCAGCCAGACCAGGACCTACGAGCAGTACTTC.

V and J are TRBV9 and TRBJ2-3; a weak D match, TRBD2 (6 bases). V lost 0 bases and J lost 1, with 12 bases in between. CDR1 and CDR2 from the germline V gene are SGDLS and YYNGEE. This CDR3 is 16 amino acids long. The CDR3 sequence: CASSVEGGEGTDTQYF. CDR3 nucleotide sequence: TGTGCCAGCAGCGTAGAAGGAGGGGAAGGCACAGATACGCAGTATTTT.

CDR3 residues: CASSQGQITNYGYTF. As DNA, the CDR3 is TGCGCCAGCAGCCAAGGACAGATTACTAACTATGGCTACACCTTC. The chain joins TRBV4-1 to TRBJ1-2; a weak D match, TRBD1 (5 bases). Germline V gene lookup returns CDR1 MGHRA and CDR2 YSYEKL. Deletions cut 1 base from V and 0 bases from J, with 9 bases between. There are 15 residues in the CDR3.

This chain links TRBV5-1 with TRBJ2-7; 8 positions match TRBD1. The germline CDR1 and CDR2 sequences are SGHRS and YFSETQ. The CDR3 runs 14 residues. Trimming removed 2 bases from V and 2 bases from J; junction bases left unmatched: 3. This chain's CDR3 is CASSFQGAPYEQYF. The CDR3 coding sequence is TGCGCCAGCAGCTTCCAGGGGGCGCCCTACGAGCAGTACTTC.

The gene calls are TRBV4-1 and TRBJ1-1; tentatively, D is TRBD1 (5 bases). This CDR3 region has 15 residues. V lost 2 bases and J lost 3, with 13 bases in between. Germline values: CDR1 MGHRA, CDR2 YSYEKL. CDR3 coding DNA: TGCGCCAGCAGCCAACTTTTGGGGCAGTACACTGAAGCTTTCTTT. Amino acid sequence: CASSQLLGQYTEAFF.

With regard to this clone: In the same sample, other DNA sequences code for this CDR3. The chain carries TRBV7-9 and TRBJ2-7; D remains unclear. The CDR3 is 13 amino acids. Trimming shortened V by 2 bases and J by 1 base, and 6 bases separated the two germline ends. Germline V gene lookup returns CDR1 SEHNR and CDR2 FQNEAQ (reference sequence). CDR3 sequence: CASSLPSSYEQYF. The CDR3 bases are TGTGCCAGCAGCTTACCCAGTTCCTACGAGCAGTACTTC.

This chain joins TRBV18 and TRBJ2-1, with D possibly matching TRBD2 (7 bases). Trimming pared 8 bases from V and 6 bases from J, leaving 20 bases between. Germline lookup yields CDR1 KGHSH and CDR2 LQKENI. The CDR3 has 15 residues. CDR3 nucleotides: TGTGCCAGCAGAGGGGGGGCAATGATGGGCAATGAGCAGTTCTTC. As protein: CASRGGAMMGNEQFF.

The V gene is TRBV7-9, the J gene TRBJ2-1; the D gene is possibly TRBD2 (5 bases). V dropped 11 bases and J dropped 10 bases, with 18 bases sitting between them. The CDR3 contains 12 residues. Per germline, CDR1 SEHNR and CDR2 FQNEAQ (reference sequence). This chain's CDR3 is CAHSARRHEQFF. The CDR3 DNA reads as TGTGCCCACAGTGCTAGGAGGCACGAGCAGTTCTTC.

This chain joins TRBV11-2 and TRBJ2-5, with 9 bases that match TRBD1. The V gene's germline CDR1 is SGHAT and CDR2 FQNNGV. The CDR3 covers 14 residues. The trim removed 5 bases at V and 6 bases at J, leaving 7 bases unmatched. CDR3 bases: TGTGCCAGCAGCCAAGCCGGGACAGGGCAGACCCAGTACTTC. Translation: CASSQAGTGQTQYF.

The chain couples TRBV10-3 to TRBJ1-6; a possible D gene is TRBD1 (6 bases). The CDR3 has 15 residues. Trimming left V 3 bases short and J 10 bases short, with 16 bases between. From germline, CDR1 is ENHRY and CDR2 SYGVKD. CDR3 region: CAISDEQTRGSPLHF. DNA of the CDR3: TGTGCCATCAGTGACGAACAGACCAGGGGATCACCCCTCCACTTT.

V is TRBV9 and J is TRBJ2-7; D gene ambiguous. V lost 1 base to trimming and J lost 0 bases, with 8 bases between them. CDR1 is SGDLS and CDR2 is YYNGEE in the germline V gene. The length of the CDR3 is 14 residues. CDR3 bases: TGTGCCAGCAGCGTAAGTGCGAGCTCCTACGAGCAGTACTTC. Protein: CASSVSASSYEQYF.

This chain joins TRBV2 and TRBJ2-3; 12 bases map to TRBD2. CDR3 length equals 18 residues. CDR1 is SNHLY and CDR2 is FYNNEI in the germline V gene. V shed 6 bases and J 2 bases; nucleotides not matched to a gene: 12. DNA for the CDR3: TGTGCCAGCAGCCGACGACAAACTAGCGGGGGGTCCACAGATACGCAGTATTTT. As protein: CASSRRQTSGGSTDTQYF.

This chain uses TRBV27 with TRBJ1-1; TRBD1 aligns across 9 bases. The V gene end was trimmed by 3 bases and the J gene end by 0 bases; junction bases not matched to a gene: 11. Germline-derived CDR1 and CDR2 are MNHEY and SMNVEV (reference sequence). The CDR3 contains 18 residues. CDR3 loop: CASSLGRTGENLNTEAFF. CDR3 nucleotides: TGTGCCAGCAGTTTGGGGAGGACAGGGGAAAACTTGAACACTGAAGCTTTCTTT.

The chain employs TRBV9 and TRBJ2-5; 7 bases line up with TRBD1. After removal of 3 bases from V and 1 base from J, the junction contained 3 bases not matched to a gene. This CDR3 contains 14 residues. Germline CDR1 SGDLS, CDR2 YYNGEE. The CDR3 region is CASSAGTVQETQYF. The CDR3 region has the DNA TGTGCCAGCAGCGCCGGGACAGTCCAAGAGACCCAGTACTTC.

The rearrangement uses TRBV4-2 and TRBJ2-5, with TRBD2 matching 9 bases. This CDR3 contains 16 residues. Germline trimming cut 4 bases from V and 4 bases from J; bases unmatched to any gene: 10. Looked up from germline, CDR1 is LGHNA and CDR2 is YNFKEQ. The CDR3 spells CASSLLGAGGLETQYF. The CDR3 bases are TGTGCCAGCAGCCTCCTGGGGGCGGGGGGGCTAGAGACCCAGTACTTC.

The DNA of the CDR3 is TGTGCCAGTAGTACCGGGACTAGCGGGGGGGGCTGGGATGAGCAGTTCTTC. It specifies CASSTGTSGGGWDEQFF. The J gene is TRBJ2-1, the V gene TRBV19; the match to TRBD2 covers 16 bases. This CDR3 contains 17 residues. CDR1 is LNHDA and CDR2 is SQIVND in the germline V gene (reference sequence). J was trimmed by 8 bases and V by 4 bases; bases with no gene match: 8.

V and J are TRBV4-3 and TRBJ1-6; 9 nucleotides line up with TRBD1. This CDR3 region has 14 residues. V was pared by 5 bases and J by 9 bases, with 5 bases of the junction left unmatched. Germline CDR1 is LGHNA and CDR2 is YSLEER. The CDR3 coding sequence is TGCGCCAGCAGCTTGGGACAGGGTGGTTCACCCCTCCACTTT. Translating it yields CASSLGQGGSPLHF.

The chain employs TRBV4-2 and TRBJ2-1, with D perhaps matching TRBD1 (6 bases). The CDR3 has 15 residues. V was pared by 6 bases and J by 8 bases, with 20 bases between. Germline V gene data show CDR1 as LGHNA and CDR2 as YNFKEQ. Here the CDR3 reads CASSPTPGQWDEQFF. CDR3 sequence (DNA): TGTGCCAGCAGTCCTACCCCAGGACAGTGGGATGAGCAGTTCTTC.